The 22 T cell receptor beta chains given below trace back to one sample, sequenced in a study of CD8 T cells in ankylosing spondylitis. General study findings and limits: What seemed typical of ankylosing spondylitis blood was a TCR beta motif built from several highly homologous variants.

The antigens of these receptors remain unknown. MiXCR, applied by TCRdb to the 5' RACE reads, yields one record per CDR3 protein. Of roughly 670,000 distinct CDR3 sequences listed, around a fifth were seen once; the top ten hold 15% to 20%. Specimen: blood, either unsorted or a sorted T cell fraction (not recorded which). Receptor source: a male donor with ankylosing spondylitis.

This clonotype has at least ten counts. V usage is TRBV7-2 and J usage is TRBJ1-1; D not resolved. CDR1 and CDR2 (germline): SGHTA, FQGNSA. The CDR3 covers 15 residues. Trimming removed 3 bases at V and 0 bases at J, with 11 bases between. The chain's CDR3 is CASSFWYSMNTEAFF. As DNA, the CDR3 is TGTGCCAGCAGCTTTTGGTACAGCATGAACACTGAAGCTTTCTTT. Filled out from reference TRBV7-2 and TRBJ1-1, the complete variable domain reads GAGVSQSPSNKVTEKGKDVELRCDPISGHTALYWYRQSLGQGLEFLIYFQGNSAPDKSGLPSDRFSAERTGGSVSTLTIQRTQQEDSAVYLCASSFWYSMNTEAFFGQGTRLTVV.

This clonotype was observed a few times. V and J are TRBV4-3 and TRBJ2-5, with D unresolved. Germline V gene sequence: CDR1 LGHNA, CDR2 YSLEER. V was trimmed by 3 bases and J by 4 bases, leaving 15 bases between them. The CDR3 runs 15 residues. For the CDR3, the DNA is TGCGCCAGCAGCCAGGCCTTTGGGCGGATAGAGACCCAGTACTTC. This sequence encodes CASSQAFGRIETQYF.

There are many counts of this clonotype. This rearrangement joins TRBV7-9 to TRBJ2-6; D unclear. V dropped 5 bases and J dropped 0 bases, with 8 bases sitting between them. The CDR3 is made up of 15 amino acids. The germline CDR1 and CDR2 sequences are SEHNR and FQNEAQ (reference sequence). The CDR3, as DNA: TGTGCCAGCAGCCCGGTGAGCTCTGGGGCCAACGTCCTGACTTTC. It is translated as CASSPVSSGANVLTF.

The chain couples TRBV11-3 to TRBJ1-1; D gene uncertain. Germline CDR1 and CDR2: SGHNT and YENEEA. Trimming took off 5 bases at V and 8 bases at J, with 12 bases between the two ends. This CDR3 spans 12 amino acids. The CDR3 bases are TGTGCCAGCAGCAACCCAAAAGGGGAAGCTTTCTTT. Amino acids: CASSNPKGEAFF.

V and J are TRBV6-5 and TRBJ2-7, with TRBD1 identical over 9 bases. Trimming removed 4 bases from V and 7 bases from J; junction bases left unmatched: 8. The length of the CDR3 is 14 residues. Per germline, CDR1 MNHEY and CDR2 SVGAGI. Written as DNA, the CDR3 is TGTGCCAGCAGTTGGGACAGGGCGTCGGGGGAGCAGTACTTC. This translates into CASSWDRASGEQYF.

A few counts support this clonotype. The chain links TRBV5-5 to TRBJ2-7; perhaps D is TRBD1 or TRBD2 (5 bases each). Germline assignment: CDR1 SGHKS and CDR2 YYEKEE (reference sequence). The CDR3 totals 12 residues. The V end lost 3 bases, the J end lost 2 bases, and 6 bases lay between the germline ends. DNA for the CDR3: TGTGCCAGCAGCTGGGACCCCTACGAGCAGTACTTC. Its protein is CASSWDPYEQYF.

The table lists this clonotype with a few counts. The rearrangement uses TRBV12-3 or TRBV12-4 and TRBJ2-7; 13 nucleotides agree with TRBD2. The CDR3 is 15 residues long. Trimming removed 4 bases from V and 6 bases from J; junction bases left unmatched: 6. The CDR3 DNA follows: TGTGCCAGCAGTTCCCTGGGACTAGCGGGACCCGAGCAGTACTTC. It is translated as CASSSLGLAGPEQYF.

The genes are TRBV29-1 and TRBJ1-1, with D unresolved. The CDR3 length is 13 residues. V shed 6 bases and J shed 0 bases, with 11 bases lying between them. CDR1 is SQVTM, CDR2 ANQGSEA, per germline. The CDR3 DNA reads TGCAGCGTATCCAGCCTCATGAACACTGAAGCTTTCTTT. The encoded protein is CSVSSLMNTEAFF. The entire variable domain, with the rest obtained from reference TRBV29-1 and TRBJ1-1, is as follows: SAVISQKPSRDICQRGTSLTIQCQVDSQVTMMFWYRQQPGQSLTLIATANQGSEATYESGFVIDKFPISRPNLTFSTLTVSNMSPEDSSIYLCSVSSLMNTEAFFGQGTRLTVV.

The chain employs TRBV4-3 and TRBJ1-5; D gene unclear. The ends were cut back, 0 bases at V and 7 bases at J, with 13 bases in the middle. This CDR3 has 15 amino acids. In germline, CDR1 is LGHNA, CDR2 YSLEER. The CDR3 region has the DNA TGCGCCAGCAGCCAAGATCTTGGGAACCCACAGCCCCAGCATTTT. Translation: CASSQDLGNPQPQHF.

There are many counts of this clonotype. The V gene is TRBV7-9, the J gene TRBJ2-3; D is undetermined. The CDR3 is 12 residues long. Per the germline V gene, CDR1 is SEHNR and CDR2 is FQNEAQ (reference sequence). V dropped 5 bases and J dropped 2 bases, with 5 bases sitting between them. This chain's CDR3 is CASSHNTDTQYF. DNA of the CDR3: TGTGCCAGCAGCCACAACACAGATACGCAGTATTTT.

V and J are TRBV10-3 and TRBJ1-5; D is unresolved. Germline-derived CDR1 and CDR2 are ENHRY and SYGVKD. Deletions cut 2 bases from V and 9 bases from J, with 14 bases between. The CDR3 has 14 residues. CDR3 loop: CAISEEGPWAPQHF. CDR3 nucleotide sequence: TGTGCCATCAGTGAGGAGGGCCCGTGGGCGCCCCAGCATTTT.

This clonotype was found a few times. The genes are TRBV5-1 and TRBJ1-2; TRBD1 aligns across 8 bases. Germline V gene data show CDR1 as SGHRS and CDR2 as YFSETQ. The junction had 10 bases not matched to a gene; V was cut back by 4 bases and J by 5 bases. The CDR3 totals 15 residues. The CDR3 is CASSQTGQGAYGYTF. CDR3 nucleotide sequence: TGCGCCAGCAGCCAAACCGGGCAGGGGGCATATGGCTACACCTTC.

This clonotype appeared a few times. The CDR3 reads CSVRDRAAYEQYF. The CDR3 nucleotides read TGCAGCGTTCGGGACAGGGCGGCCTACGAGCAGTACTTC. The rearrangement links TRBV29-1 to TRBJ2-7; 9 bases line up with TRBD1. This CDR3 is built from 13 residues. The V and J ends lost 5 bases and 2 bases, in that order; junction bases with no gene match: 4. Germline V lookup: CDR1 SQVTM, CDR2 ANQGSEA.

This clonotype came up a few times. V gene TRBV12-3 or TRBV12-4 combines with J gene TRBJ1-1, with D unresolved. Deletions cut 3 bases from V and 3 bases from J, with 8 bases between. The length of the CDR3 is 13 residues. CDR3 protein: CASSFVGDTEAFF. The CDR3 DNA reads TGTGCCAGCAGTTTTGTCGGGGACACTGAAGCTTTCTTT.

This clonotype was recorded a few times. DNA for the CDR3: TGCGCCAGCAGCGCCAAACAGGGCATGAACACTGAAGCTTTCTTT. Its protein is CASSAKQGMNTEAFF. The rearrangement joins TRBV5-1 to TRBJ1-1; a weak D match, TRBD1 (6 bases). V was trimmed by 4 bases and J by 0 bases, leaving 13 bases between them. Germline V gene lookup returns CDR1 SGHRS and CDR2 YFSETQ. The CDR3 has 15 amino acids.

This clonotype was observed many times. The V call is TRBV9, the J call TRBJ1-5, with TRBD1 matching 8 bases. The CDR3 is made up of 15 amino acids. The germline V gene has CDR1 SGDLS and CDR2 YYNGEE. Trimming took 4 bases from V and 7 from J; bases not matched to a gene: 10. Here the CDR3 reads CASSPSTGAGQPQHF. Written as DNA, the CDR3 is TGTGCCAGCAGCCCGTCGACAGGGGCAGGGCAGCCCCAGCATTTT.

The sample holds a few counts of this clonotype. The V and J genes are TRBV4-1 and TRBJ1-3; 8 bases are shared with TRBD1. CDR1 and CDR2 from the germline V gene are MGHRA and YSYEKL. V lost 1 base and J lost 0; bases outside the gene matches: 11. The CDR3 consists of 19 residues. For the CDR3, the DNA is TGCGCCAGCAGCCAAGTGGGACAGGCTGACTCTCTCTCTGGAAACACCATATATTTT. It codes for CASSQVGQADSLSGNTIYF.

As DNA, the CDR3 is TGTGCCACCAGCAGAGCCGGGACTAGCGCTGGGGAGACCCAGTACTTC. It is translated as CATSRAGTSAGETQYF. The chain employs TRBV15 and TRBJ2-5; 10 nucleotides align to TRBD2. This CDR3 has 16 amino acids. Germline CDR1 and CDR2: LNHNV and YYDKDF (reference sequence). V gave up 1 base and J gave up 5 bases; unmatched junction bases: 7.

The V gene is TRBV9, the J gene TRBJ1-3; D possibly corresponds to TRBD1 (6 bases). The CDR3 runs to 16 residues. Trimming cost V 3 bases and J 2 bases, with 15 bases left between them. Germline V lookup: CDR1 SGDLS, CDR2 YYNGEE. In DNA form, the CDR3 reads TGTGCCAGCAGCGGCGGAGGACAGATGGCTGGAAACACCATATATTTT. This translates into CASSGGGQMAGNTIYF.

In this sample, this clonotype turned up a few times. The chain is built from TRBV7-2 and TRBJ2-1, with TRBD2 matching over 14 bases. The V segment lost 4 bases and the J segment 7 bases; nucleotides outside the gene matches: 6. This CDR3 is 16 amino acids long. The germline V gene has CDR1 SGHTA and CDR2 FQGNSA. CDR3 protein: CASSYPGLAGVNEQFF. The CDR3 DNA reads TGTGCCAGCAGCTACCCGGGACTAGCGGGAGTAAATGAGCAGTTCTTC.

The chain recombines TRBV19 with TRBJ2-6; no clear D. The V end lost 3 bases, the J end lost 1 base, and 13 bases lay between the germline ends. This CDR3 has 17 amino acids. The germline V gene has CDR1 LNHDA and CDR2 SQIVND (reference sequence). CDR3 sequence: CASSMGSRKSGANVLTF. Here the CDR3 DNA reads TGTGCCAGTAGTATGGGATCCCGAAAATCTGGGGCCAACGTCCTGACTTTC.

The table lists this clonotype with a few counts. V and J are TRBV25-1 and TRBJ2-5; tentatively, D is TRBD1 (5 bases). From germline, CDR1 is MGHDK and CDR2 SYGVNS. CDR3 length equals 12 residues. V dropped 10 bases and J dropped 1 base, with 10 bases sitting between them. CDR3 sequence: CAKGHLQETQYF. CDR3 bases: TGTGCCAAAGGACACCTCCAAGAGACCCAGTACTTC.